Listed below are T cell receptor beta chains from one sample, sequenced in a study of T cell responses to AZD1222 COVID-19 vaccine. Using immunoSEQ multiplex PCR, the repertoire was profiled, and TCRdb retains in-frame clones only, with some absent. This table has tens of thousands of clones, roughly 88% appearing once. The sample was peripheral blood, taken 28 days after the second dose of the MenACWY control vaccine. All receptors come from an adult who received the MenACWY meningococcal vaccine as a control. Both conserved end residues are part of each CDR3. The order of the fields is J gene, V gene, clone size, D gene, CDR3 protein, CDR3 DNA. A D gene is named only where the DNA matches it firmly. The size of a clone is reported for some rows only, either as once, few or many, or as a class for expanded clones.

j_call: TRBJ2-7; v_call: TRBV10-3; clone_size: .; d_call: .; cdr3_aa: CAIRDPREYSYEQYF; cdr3_nt: TGTGCCATCAGAGACCCCAGGGAATACTCCTACGAGCAGTACTTC
j_call: TRBJ2-3; v_call: TRBV5-1; clone_size: .; d_call: .; cdr3_aa: CASSPRRLNTDTQYF; cdr3_nt: TGCGCCAGCAGCCCCCGGAGGCTAAACACAGATACGCAGTATTTT
j_call: TRBJ2-7; v_call: TRBV5-1; clone_size: .; d_call: .; cdr3_aa: CASSLAQWRRSSYEQYF; cdr3_nt: TGCGCCAGCAGCTTGGCCCAATGGAGGAGGAGCTCCTACGAGCAGTACTTC
j_call: TRBJ2-3; v_call: TRBV7-2; clone_size: .; d_call: TRBD2; cdr3_aa: CASSFQRGRDTQYF; cdr3_nt: TGTGCCAGCAGCTTCCAGCGGGGGCGGGATACGCAGTATTTT
j_call: TRBJ2-3; v_call: TRBV9; clone_size: .; d_call: TRBD2; cdr3_aa: CASSASGTSILDTQYF; cdr3_nt: TGTGCCAGCAGCGCCTCCGGGACTAGCATTTTGGATACGCAGTATTTT
j_call: TRBJ2-3; v_call: TRBV25-1; clone_size: .; d_call: .; cdr3_aa: CASSGRLFTSTDTQYF; cdr3_nt: TGTGCCAGCAGTGGGAGACTGTTTACGAGCACAGATACGCAGTATTTT
j_call: TRBJ2-6; v_call: TRBV6-2/TRBV6-3; clone_size: once; d_call: .; cdr3_aa: CASSYHSGANVLTF; cdr3_nt: TGTGCCAGCAGTTACCACTCTGGGGCCAACGTCCTGACTTTC
j_call: TRBJ2-1; v_call: TRBV28; clone_size: .; d_call: .; cdr3_aa: CASSSLVGSRNEQFF; cdr3_nt: TGTGCCAGCAGTTCTCTTGTAGGGAGTAGAAATGAGCAGTTCTTC
j_call: TRBJ2-5; v_call: TRBV6-5; clone_size: .; d_call: TRBD1; cdr3_aa: CASSILGTGKRDQYF; cdr3_nt: TGTGCCAGCAGCATATTAGGGACAGGGAAAAGAGACCAGTACTTC
j_call: TRBJ2-4; v_call: TRBV28; clone_size: once; d_call: TRBD1; cdr3_aa: CASSLMQGVTKNIQYF; cdr3_nt: TGTGCCAGCAGTTTAATGCAGGGGGTTACCAAAAACATTCAGTACTTC
j_call: TRBJ2-1; v_call: TRBV11-3; clone_size: .; d_call: TRBD2; cdr3_aa: CASSLGLAGYNEQFF; cdr3_nt: TGTGCCAGCAGCCTAGGACTAGCGGGATACAATGAGCAGTTCTTC
j_call: TRBJ1-3; v_call: TRBV5-5; clone_size: .; d_call: TRBD1; cdr3_aa: CASSLYWYPGQGAEGNTIYF; cdr3_nt: TGTGCCAGCAGCTTGTACTGGTATCCGGGACAGGGGGCTGAAGGAAACACCATATATTTT
j_call: TRBJ2-1; v_call: TRBV27; clone_size: .; d_call: .; cdr3_aa: CASSLAESYNEQFF; cdr3_nt: TGTGCCAGCAGTTTAGCGGAGTCCTACAATGAGCAGTTCTTC
j_call: TRBJ1-1; v_call: TRBV7-9; clone_size: .; d_call: TRBD1; cdr3_aa: CASSFRDSYGFAEAFF; cdr3_nt: TGTGCCAGCAGCTTCCGGGACAGTTATGGCTTCGCTGAAGCTTTCTTT
j_call: TRBJ1-6; v_call: TRBV27; clone_size: .; d_call: TRBD1; cdr3_aa: CASSKGTGGNSPLHF; cdr3_nt: TGTGCCAGCAGTAAAGGGACAGGGGGTAACTCACCCCTCCACTTT
j_call: TRBJ2-5; v_call: TRBV7-2; clone_size: .; d_call: .; cdr3_aa: CASSLQSVETQYF; cdr3_nt: TGTGCCAGCAGCTTACAGTCGGTTGAGACCCAGTACTTC
j_call: TRBJ1-2; v_call: TRBV29-1; clone_size: .; d_call: .; cdr3_aa: CSVEDRFGGYTF; cdr3_nt: TGCAGCGTTGAAGACAGGTTCGGTGGCTACACCTTC
j_call: TRBJ2-7; v_call: TRBV20-1; clone_size: .; d_call: .; cdr3_aa: CSASRGEEQYF; cdr3_nt: TGCAGTGCTAGTCGGGGTGAGGAGCAGTACTTC
j_call: TRBJ1-2; v_call: TRBV19; clone_size: .; d_call: .; cdr3_aa: CASSIAAGDYGYTF; cdr3_nt: TGTGCCAGTAGTATAGCCGCAGGTGACTATGGCTACACCTTC
j_call: TRBJ2-7; v_call: TRBV7-9; clone_size: few; d_call: .; cdr3_aa: CASSRPPGPLYEQYF; cdr3_nt: TGTGCCAGCAGCCGACCCCCGGGGCCCCTATACGAGCAGTACTTC